This passage covers 22 T cell receptor beta chains from one sample sequenced in a study of T cells in localized non-small cell lung cancer. TCRdb's copy holds only in-frame clones and misses some; the assay was immunoSEQ multiplex PCR. The table includes under 100,000 clones, more than 75% detected once. The sequencing here drew on peripheral blood, taken before any cancer treatment. Receptors were obtained from a woman aged 35 to 75 with stage I squamous cell lung carcinoma.

This chain connects TRBV2 to TRBJ2-3, with D possibly matching TRBD1 (5 bases). Germline V gene data show CDR1 as SNHLY and CDR2 as FYNNEI. Trimming shortened V by 5 bases and J by 0 bases, and 9 bases separated the two germline ends. The CDR3 has 14 amino acids. CDR3: CASSLTASTDTQYF. The CDR3, as DNA: TGTGCCAGCAGTCTGACAGCTAGCACAGATACGCAGTATTTT.

The chain uses TRBV7-8 and TRBJ2-7, with D maybe TRBD1 (5 bases). This CDR3 comprises 16 residues. Deletions cut 5 bases from V and 2 bases from J, with 19 bases between. Germline V CDR1 and CDR2: SGHVS, FQNEAQ. The CDR3 region has the DNA TGTGCCAGCAGCCCCCCTGGACACCCTCGGCCCTACGAGCAGTACTTC. It is translated as CASSPPGHPRPYEQYF.

The CDR3 reads CASSKVGVLGTGYEQYF. CDR3 nucleotides: TGTGCCAGCAGCAAAGTGGGGGTCTTGGGGACAGGGTACGAGCAGTACTTC. The chain links TRBV21-1 to TRBJ2-7; the table calls TRBD1, which could not be checked here. TRBV21-1 is assigned pseudogene status. The CDR3 is 17 residues long.

The rearrangement links TRBV14 to TRBJ1-1, with 7 bases that match TRBD1. The CDR3 loop spans 13 amino acids. Germline assignment: CDR1 SGHDN and CDR2 FVKESK. V shed 7 bases, J shed 1 base, and the junction held 3 bases outside the gene matches. CDR3 sequence (DNA): TGTGCCAGCACCAGGGACAGGAACACTGAAGCTTTCTTT. The encoded protein is CASTRDRNTEAFF. The whole variable domain, filled in from reference TRBV14 and TRBJ1-1, reads EAGVTQFPSHSVIEKGQTVTLRCDPISGHDNLYWYRRVMGKEIKFLLHFVKESKQDESGMPNNRFLAERTGGTYSTLKVQPAELEDSGVYFCASTRDRNTEAFFGQGTRLTVV.

This clone was observed a few times. This sequence joins TRBV4-2 and TRBJ2-1, with 7 nucleotides matching TRBD1. Looked up from germline, CDR1 is LGHNA and CDR2 is YNFKEQ. Trimming at V came to 3 bases and at J to 3 bases, leaving 5 bases not matched to a gene. The CDR3 loop spans 15 amino acids. The CDR3 coding sequence is TGTGCCAGCAGCCAGGATTGGACAGGCTACAATGAGCAGTTCTTC. It codes for CASSQDWTGYNEQFF.

Here the CDR3 DNA reads TGTGCCAGCAGCATGACCGAAGGCACTGAAGCTTTCTTT. Residues: CASSMTEGTEAFF. The gene calls are TRBV5-4 and TRBJ1-1; the D is unclear. Trimming shortened V by 4 bases and J by 4 bases, and 11 bases separated the two germline ends. The CDR3 contains 13 residues. Germline V gene lookup returns CDR1 SGHNT and CDR2 YYREEE (reference sequence).

By sample fraction, this clone is medium-sized. This chain uses TRBV6-5 with TRBJ1-2; D unclear. This CDR3 comprises 14 residues. Germline loops: CDR1 MNHEY, CDR2 SVGAGI. V lost 5 bases, J lost 2 bases, and 12 bases lay in between. The CDR3 nucleotides are TGTGCCAGCAGTCCGTCGGCCCCCAACTATGGCTACACCTTC. It is translated as CASSPSAPNYGYTF.

V is TRBV25-1 and J is TRBJ1-4, with a possible D match to TRBD1 (5 bases). Trimming removed 6 bases from V and 0 bases from J, with 8 bases in between. Germline CDR1 and CDR2: MGHDK and SYGVNS. CDR3 length equals 14 residues. The CDR3 here is CASRDTATNEKLFF. CDR3 nucleotides: TGTGCCAGCAGGGACACAGCAACTAATGAAAAACTGTTTTTT.

This rearrangement joins TRBV5-6 to TRBJ1-2; a weak D match, TRBD1 (5 bases). Germline CDR1 and CDR2: SGHDT and YYEEEE. Trimming removed 4 bases at V and 10 bases at J, with 20 bases between. The CDR3 has 14 residues. The CDR3 reads CASSRLWSGPLYTF. The CDR3 coding sequence is TGTGCCAGCAGCCGCCTTTGGTCAGGGCCTCTCTACACCTTC. Combining the CDR3 with reference TRBV5-6 and TRBJ1-2 gives the whole variable domain DAGVTQSPTHLIKTRGQQVTLRCSPKSGHDTVSWYQQALGQGPQFIFQYYEEEERQRGNFPDRFSGHQFPNYSSELNVNALLLGDSALYLCASSRLWSGPLYTFGSGTRLTVV.

V and J are TRBV27 and TRBJ2-3, with 13 bases fitting TRBD2. This CDR3 is 18 amino acids long. V shed 5 bases and J 2 bases; nucleotides not matched to a gene: 10. CDR1 and CDR2 (germline): MNHEY, SMNVEV (reference sequence). The CDR3 spells CASSPRLAGGVNTDTQYF. The CDR3 bases are TGTGCCAGCAGTCCTCGACTAGCGGGGGGCGTAAACACAGATACGCAGTATTTT.

As DNA, the CDR3 is TGCGCCAGCAGCTTGGAAGCAAATCAGCCCCAGCATTTT. Translation gives CASSLEANQPQHF. This chain connects TRBV5-1 to TRBJ1-5; no clear D gene. Germline CDR1 is SGHRS and CDR2 is YFSETQ. V was pared by 0 bases and J by 4 bases, with 5 bases between. The CDR3 length is 13 residues.

This chain uses TRBV29-1 with TRBJ2-7; D perhaps matches TRBD2 (6 bases). V lost 7 bases, J lost 3 bases, and 13 bases lay in between. Germline-derived CDR1 and CDR2 are SQVTM and ANQGSEA. The CDR3 covers 12 residues. For the CDR3, the DNA is TGCAGCGCAACTAGCAAGGGCTACGAGCAGTACTTC. As protein: CSATSKGYEQYF.

V usage is TRBV10-3 and J usage is TRBJ1-1, with 8 bases lining up with TRBD1. V lost 7 bases to trimming and J lost 0 bases; unmatched junction nucleotides: 1. CDR3 length: 13 amino acids. In germline, CDR1 is ENHRY, CDR2 SYGVKD. The DNA of the CDR3 is TGTGCCATCACAGGGGGCGTGAACACTGAAGCTTTCTTT. Encoded protein: CAITGGVNTEAFF.

The rearrangement links TRBV5-1 to TRBJ2-1; TRBD2 matches at 10 bases. V lost 2 bases to trimming and J lost 10 bases; unmatched junction nucleotides: 0. The CDR3 runs to 12 residues. Germline loops: CDR1 SGHRS, CDR2 YFSETQ. The CDR3 DNA follows: TGCGCCAGCAGCTTTAGCGGGGGGGAGCAGTTCTTC. Its protein product is CASSFSGGEQFF.

V usage is TRBV19 and J usage is TRBJ2-7; TRBD1 is a possible D gene (5 bases). The CDR3 length is 15 residues. Trimming shortened V by 3 bases and J by 6 bases, and 18 bases separated the two germline ends. The V gene's germline CDR1 is LNHDA and CDR2 SQIVND (reference sequence). The CDR3 DNA reads TGTGCCAGTAGTATCGCCCGAAAGGGGCTGGGCGAGCAGTACTTC. Translating gives CASSIARKGLGEQYF.

This clone was detected only a few times. The chain employs TRBV5-1 and TRBJ2-5; D not resolved. CDR3 length equals 12 residues. V was shortened by 4 bases and J by 2 bases, with 6 bases between the two germline ends. Germline CDR1 and CDR2: SGHRS and YFSETQ. CDR3 bases: TGCGCCAGCAGCCCAAGACAAGAGACCCAGTACTTC. Its translation: CASSPRQETQYF. The full variable domain, rest sourced from reference TRBV5-1 and TRBJ2-5, is KAGVTQTPRYLIKTRGQQVTLSCSPISGHRSVSWYQQTPGQGLQFLFEYFSETQRNKGNFPGRFSGRQFSNSRSEMNVSTLELGDSALYLCASSPRQETQYFGPGTRLLVL.

The chain is built from TRBV6-6 and TRBJ1-1; TRBD1 aligns across 9 bases. The germline CDR1 and CDR2 sequences are MNHNY and SVGAGI (reference sequence). This CDR3 has 14 residues. With 8 bases clipped from V and 1 base from J, the junction kept 5 bases outside the gene matches. The CDR3 nucleotides read TGTGCCAGCGTTGTGGACAGGGGGAACACTGAAGCTTTCTTT. Protein product: CASVVDRGNTEAFF.

This clone was found once. In nucleotides, the CDR3 is TGTGCCAGCAGTTTAAGACTAGCGGGGGGTAATGAGCAGTTCTTC. Its protein product is CASSLRLAGGNEQFF. The chain links TRBV27 to TRBJ2-1, with TRBD2 identical over 13 bases. Germline lookup yields CDR1 MNHEY and CDR2 SMNVEV (reference sequence). V lost 2 bases and J lost 7; bases outside the gene matches: 2. CDR3 length: 15 amino acids.

The chain links TRBV30 to TRBJ2-2; 10 bases agree with TRBD1. Germline loops: CDR1 GTSNPN, CDR2 SVGIG (reference sequence). The CDR3 consists of 15 residues. V was pared by 2 bases and J by 5 bases, with 5 bases of the junction left unmatched. The CDR3: CAWSPGQGRTGELFF. Written as DNA, the CDR3 is TGTGCCTGGAGTCCGGGACAGGGGCGGACCGGGGAGCTGTTTTTT.

The chain combines TRBV9 with TRBJ1-3; D gene unclear. Germline lookup yields CDR1 SGDLS and CDR2 YYNGEE. V lost 0 bases to trimming and J lost 0 bases, with 10 bases between them. CDR3 length: 16 amino acids. As DNA, the CDR3 is TGTGCCAGCAGCGTAGGGGGTCAGAGCTCTGGAAACACCATATATTTT. Translated, it gives CASSVGGQSSGNTIYF.

A single count supports this clone. The chain couples TRBV27 to TRBJ1-1, with unresolved D. Per germline, CDR1 MNHEY and CDR2 SMNVEV (reference sequence). V gave up 3 bases and J gave up 0 bases, with 8 bases separating them. The CDR3 totals 14 residues. CDR3 sequence reads: CASSFGHMNTEAFF. The CDR3 DNA follows: TGTGCCAGCAGTTTCGGCCATATGAACACTGAAGCTTTCTTT.

In this sample, this clone turned up once. CDR3 in DNA: TGCGCCAGCAGGGGGGACAGGGGGAACACTGAAGCTTTCTTT. Translating it yields CASRGDRGNTEAFF. V is TRBV5-1 and J is TRBJ1-1, with 10 positions matching TRBD1. CDR1 SGHRS and CDR2 YFSETQ come from the germline V gene. Unmatched junction bases numbered 2, after V lost 5 bases and J lost 1 base. The CDR3 has 14 residues.